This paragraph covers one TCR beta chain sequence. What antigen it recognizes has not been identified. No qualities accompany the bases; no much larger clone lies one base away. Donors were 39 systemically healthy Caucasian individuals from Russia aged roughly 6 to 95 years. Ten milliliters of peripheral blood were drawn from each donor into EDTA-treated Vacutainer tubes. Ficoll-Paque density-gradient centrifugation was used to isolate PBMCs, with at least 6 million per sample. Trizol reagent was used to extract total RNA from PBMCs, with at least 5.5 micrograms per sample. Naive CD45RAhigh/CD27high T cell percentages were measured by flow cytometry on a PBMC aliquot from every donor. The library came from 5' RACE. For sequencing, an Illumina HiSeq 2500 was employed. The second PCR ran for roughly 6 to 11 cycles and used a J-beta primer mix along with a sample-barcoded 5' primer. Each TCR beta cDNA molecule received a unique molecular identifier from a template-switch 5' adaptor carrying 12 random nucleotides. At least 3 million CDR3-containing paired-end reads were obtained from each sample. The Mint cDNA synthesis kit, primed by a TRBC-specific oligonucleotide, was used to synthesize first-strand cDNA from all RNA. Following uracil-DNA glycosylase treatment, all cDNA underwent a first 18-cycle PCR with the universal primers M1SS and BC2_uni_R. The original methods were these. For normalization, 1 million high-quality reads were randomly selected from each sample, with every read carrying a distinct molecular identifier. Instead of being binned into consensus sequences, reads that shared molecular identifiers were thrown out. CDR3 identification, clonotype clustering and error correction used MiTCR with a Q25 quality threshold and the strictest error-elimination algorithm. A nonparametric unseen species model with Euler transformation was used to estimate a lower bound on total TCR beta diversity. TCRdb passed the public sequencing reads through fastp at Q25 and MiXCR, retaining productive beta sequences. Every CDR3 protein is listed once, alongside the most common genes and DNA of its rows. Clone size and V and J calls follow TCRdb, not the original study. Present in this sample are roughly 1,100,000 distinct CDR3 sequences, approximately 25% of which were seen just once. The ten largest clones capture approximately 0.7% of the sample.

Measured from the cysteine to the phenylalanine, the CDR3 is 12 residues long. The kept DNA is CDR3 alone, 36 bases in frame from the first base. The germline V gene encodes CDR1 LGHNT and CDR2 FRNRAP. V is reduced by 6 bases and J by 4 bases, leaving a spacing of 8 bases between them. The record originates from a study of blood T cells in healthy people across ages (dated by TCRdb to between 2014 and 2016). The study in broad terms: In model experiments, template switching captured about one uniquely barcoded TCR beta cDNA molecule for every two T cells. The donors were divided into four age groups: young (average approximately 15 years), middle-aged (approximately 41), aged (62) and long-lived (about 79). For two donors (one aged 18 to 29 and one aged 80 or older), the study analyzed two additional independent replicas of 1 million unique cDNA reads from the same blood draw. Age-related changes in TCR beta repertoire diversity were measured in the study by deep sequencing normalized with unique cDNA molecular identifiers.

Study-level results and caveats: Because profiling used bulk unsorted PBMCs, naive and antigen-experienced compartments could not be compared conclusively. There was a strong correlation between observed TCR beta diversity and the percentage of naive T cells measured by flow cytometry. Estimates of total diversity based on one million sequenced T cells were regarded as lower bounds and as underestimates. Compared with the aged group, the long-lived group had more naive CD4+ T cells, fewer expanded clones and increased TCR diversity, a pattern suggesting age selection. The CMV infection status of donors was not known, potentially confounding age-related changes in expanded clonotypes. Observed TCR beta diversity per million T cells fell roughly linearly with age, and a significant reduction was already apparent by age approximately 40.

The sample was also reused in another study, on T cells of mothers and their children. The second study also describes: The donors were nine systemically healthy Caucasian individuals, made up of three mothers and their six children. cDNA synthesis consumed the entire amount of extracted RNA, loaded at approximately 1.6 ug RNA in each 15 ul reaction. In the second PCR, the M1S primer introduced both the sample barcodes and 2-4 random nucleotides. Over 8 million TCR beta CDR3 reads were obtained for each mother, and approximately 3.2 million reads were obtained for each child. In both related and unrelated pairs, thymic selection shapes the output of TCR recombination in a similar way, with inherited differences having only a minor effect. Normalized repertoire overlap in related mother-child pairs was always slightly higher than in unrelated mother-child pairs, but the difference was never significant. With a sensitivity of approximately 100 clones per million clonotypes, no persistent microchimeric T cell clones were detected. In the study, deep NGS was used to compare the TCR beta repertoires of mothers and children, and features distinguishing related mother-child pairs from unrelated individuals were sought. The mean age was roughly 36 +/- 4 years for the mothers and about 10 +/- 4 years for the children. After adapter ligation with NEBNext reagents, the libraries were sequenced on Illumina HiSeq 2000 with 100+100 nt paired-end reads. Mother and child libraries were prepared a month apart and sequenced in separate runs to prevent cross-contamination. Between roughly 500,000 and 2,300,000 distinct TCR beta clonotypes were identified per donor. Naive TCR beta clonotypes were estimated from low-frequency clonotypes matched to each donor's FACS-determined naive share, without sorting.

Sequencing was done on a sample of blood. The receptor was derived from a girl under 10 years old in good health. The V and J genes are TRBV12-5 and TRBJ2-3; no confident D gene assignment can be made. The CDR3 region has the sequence CASGLDADTQYF. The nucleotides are TGTGCTAGTGGCTTAGATGCAGATACGCAGTATTTT.